Included here is one T cell receptor beta chain sequence, with context. This entry is derived from a study of cytomegalovirus exposure and HLA in healthy donors. Primers for the PCR totalled 60 Vbeta and 13 Jbeta. TCRdb keeps only in-frame clones here, not all; method: immunoSEQ multiplex PCR. The sample contains approximately 130,000 clones, about 80% of which appear only once. This clonotype originated in a woman in her thirties or forties in good health and CMV-seronegative. The sequencing sample was made of PBMCs.

Here the CDR3 DNA reads TGTGCCAGCAGCTTGGGACAGGGGGGCAATGAGCAGTTCTTC. Its translation: CASSLGQGGNEQFF. The rearrangement links TRBV5-8 to TRBJ2-1; 9 bases agree with TRBD1. Germline CDR1 reads SGHTS; CDR2 reads YDEGEE. The CDR3 covers 14 residues. The V and J ends lost 0 bases and 6 bases, in that order; junction bases with no gene match: 1. Full variable domain (remainder filled in from reference TRBV5-8 and TRBJ2-1): EAGVTQSPTHLIKTRGQQATLRCSPISGHTSVYWYQQALGLGLQFLLWYDEGEERNRGNFPPRFSGRQFPNYSSELNVNALELEDSALYLCASSLGQGGNEQFFGPGTRLTVL.